This T cell receptor (beta chain) was obtained from a study of blood T cells in healthy people across ages. Study-wide results and limits: Those diversity estimates obtained from one million T cells were thought to be underestimates.

Using a J-beta primer mix together with a sample-barcoded 5' primer, a second PCR was run for roughly 7 to 12 cycles. Carrying 12 random nucleotides, a template-switch adaptor labeled each individual cDNA molecule. MiXCR, run by TCRdb on the 5' RACE reads, gives a single entry per CDR3 protein. Of over 600,000 distinct CDR3 sequences listed, about half are singletons. This clonotype was counted only a few times. Antigen: not known. Per sample, extraction of total RNA gave at least 6 micrograms in every case. The sample consisted of blood. The sequence came from a man older than 75 in good health.

CDR3 region: CASTMGSSGANVLTF. The CDR3 DNA is TGCGCCAGCACAATGGGGAGCTCTGGGGCCAACGTCCTGACTTTC. The V gene is TRBV5-1, the J gene TRBJ2-6; weak D call: TRBD2 (5 bases). This CDR3 spans 15 amino acids. Trimming stripped 6 bases from V and 0 bases from J, with 10 bases between. Per germline, CDR1 SGHRS and CDR2 YFSETQ.